The rows below give T cell receptor beta chains drawn from one sample of a study of blood T cells in healthy people across ages. TCRdb passed the 5' RACE reads through MiXCR, listing each CDR3 protein once. The table has 760,000 or so distinct CDR3 sequences, 20% to 25% seen once; the top ten hold under 9.5%. The data also belong to a second study, concerning T cells of mothers and their children.

Material for sequencing was blood. These TCRs come from a boy younger than 18 in good health. Each CDR3 is given with its conserved first and last residue. The D gene is left open where the match is weak. The size field is filled for only some rows; it gives once, few, many or a size class.

V gene: TRBV6-5; J gene: TRBJ1-2; D gene: -; clone size: -; CDR3 protein: CASSYSSFRGPDNYGYTF; CDR3 DNA: TGTGCCAGCAGTTACTCGAGCTTCCGGGGACCTGATAACTATGGCTACACCTTC
V gene: TRBV13; J gene: TRBJ2-3; D gene: TRBD2; clone size: -; CDR3 protein: CASSLIGLADTDTQYF; CDR3 DNA: TGTGCCAGCAGCTTGATCGGACTAGCGGACACAGATACGCAGTATTTT
V gene: TRBV28; J gene: TRBJ2-7; D gene: TRBD2; clone size: few; CDR3 protein: CASSGSLAAYSKKQYF; CDR3 DNA: TGTGCCAGCAGTGGATCGCTAGCGGCCTATTCTAAGAAGCAGTACTTC
V gene: TRBV11-2; J gene: TRBJ2-1; D gene: -; clone size: -; CDR3 protein: CASSLVGAGQTYNEQFF; CDR3 DNA: TGTGCCAGCAGCTTAGTGGGCGCGGGACAAACGTACAATGAGCAGTTCTTC
V gene: TRBV15; J gene: TRBJ1-2; D gene: -; clone size: few; CDR3 protein: CATTPDRTGGGYTF; CDR3 DNA: TGTGCCACCACCCCGGACCGCACGGGGGGTGGCTACACCTTC
V gene: TRBV29-1; J gene: TRBJ2-1; D gene: -; clone size: -; CDR3 protein: CSVDAGDLFDEQFF; CDR3 DNA: TGCAGCGTTGATGCCGGGGACCTTTTCGATGAGCAGTTCTTC
V gene: TRBV20-1; J gene: TRBJ2-1; D gene: TRBD2; clone size: -; CDR3 protein: CSARAGFSGSPYNEQFF; CDR3 DNA: TGCAGTGCTAGAGCAGGATTCAGCGGGAGCCCCTACAATGAGCAGTTCTTC
V gene: TRBV20-1; J gene: TRBJ2-1; D gene: TRBD2; clone size: -; CDR3 protein: CSAREGTSGKSTWKQFF; CDR3 DNA: TGCAGTGCTAGGGAAGGGACTAGCGGGAAATCCACTTGGAAGCAGTTCTTC
V gene: TRBV7-9; J gene: TRBJ2-1; D gene: TRBD1; clone size: few; CDR3 protein: CASSPGQGAKNEQFF; CDR3 DNA: TGTGCCAGCAGCCCGGGACAGGGGGCGAAAAATGAGCAGTTCTTC
V gene: TRBV10-3; J gene: TRBJ2-5; D gene: TRBD2; clone size: -; CDR3 protein: CAISGEGGRAAQEAQYF; CDR3 DNA: TGTGCCATCAGTGGCGAGGGCGGGAGGGCGGCTCAAGAGGCCCAGTACTTC
V gene: TRBV2; J gene: TRBJ1-6; D gene: -; clone size: few; CDR3 protein: CASSVTVSSYNSPLHF; CDR3 DNA: TGTGCCAGCAGTGTAACAGTCAGCTCCTATAATTCACCCCTCCACTTT
V gene: TRBV25-1; J gene: TRBJ1-5; D gene: -; clone size: -; CDR3 protein: CASSDRTSAQPQHF; CDR3 DNA: TGTGCCAGCAGCGATCGGACATCAGCTCAGCCCCAGCATTTT
V gene: TRBV20-1; J gene: TRBJ1-1; D gene: TRBD1; clone size: few; CDR3 protein: CSARGRATEAFF; CDR3 DNA: TGCAGTGCCAGGGGGCGGGCCACTGAAGCTTTCTTT
V gene: TRBV3-1; J gene: TRBJ2-1; D gene: -; clone size: -; CDR3 protein: CASSPRLAQHEQFF; CDR3 DNA: TGTGCCAGCAGCCCCCGTCTAGCTCAACATGAGCAGTTCTTC
V gene: TRBV9; J gene: TRBJ2-4; D gene: -; clone size: few; CDR3 protein: CASSVTGRDIQYF; CDR3 DNA: TGTGCCAGCAGCGTAACAGGGAGGGACATTCAGTACTTC
V gene: TRBV5-6; J gene: TRBJ1-5; D gene: -; clone size: -; CDR3 protein: CASSLGNDNQPQHF; CDR3 DNA: TGTGCCAGCAGCTTGGGAAACGACAATCAGCCCCAGCATTTT
V gene: TRBV29-1; J gene: TRBJ2-5; D gene: -; clone size: -; CDR3 protein: CSARDSPRGGETQYF; CDR3 DNA: TGCAGCGCCCGGGACAGCCCAAGGGGGGGAGAGACCCAGTACTTC
V gene: TRBV15; J gene: TRBJ2-7; D gene: TRBD2; clone size: -; CDR3 protein: CATSSRGGTRGYEQYF; CDR3 DNA: TGTGCCACCAGCTCAAGAGGTGGGACTAGAGGATACGAGCAGTACTTC
V gene: TRBV20-1; J gene: TRBJ2-3; D gene: -; clone size: -; CDR3 protein: CSAVNRGPTDTQYF; CDR3 DNA: TGCAGTGCCGTAAACCGGGGGCCCACAGATACGCAGTATTTT
V gene: TRBV7-9; J gene: TRBJ2-7; D gene: -; clone size: few; CDR3 protein: CASSLVLGRNEQYF; CDR3 DNA: TGTGCCAGCAGCTTAGTCTTGGGCCGTAACGAGCAGTACTTC
V gene: TRBV18; J gene: TRBJ2-7; D gene: -; clone size: few; CDR3 protein: CASSPTGLKAYEQYF; CDR3 DNA: TGTGCCAGCTCACCAACGGGACTGAAGGCCTACGAGCAGTACTTC